These 31 T cell receptor beta chains came from one sample sequenced in a study of beta chain features in type 1 diabetes. Sequencing targeted expressed TCRB transcripts, as all isolated RNA had been reverse transcribed. The method was immunoSEQ multiplex PCR; TCRdb's version includes in-frame clones alone and lacks a portion of them. The sample lists under 400,000 clones, 12% to 15% seen once, with over 5% in the top ten. Sequenced material: central memory CD4+ T cells from blood. Receptors were obtained from a man aged 25-40 years in good health.

This clone was picked up one time. This chain joins TRBV19 and TRBJ2-7; D ambiguous. The V and J ends lost 5 bases and 0 bases respectively, with 11 bases between them. Germline lookup yields CDR1 LNHDA and CDR2 SQIVND (reference sequence). The CDR3 is made up of 14 amino acids. CDR3 amino acids: CASSRQASSYEQYF. CDR3 bases: TGTGCCAGTAGTCGTCAGGCCAGCTCCTACGAGCAGTACTTC.

This chain joins TRBV10-3 and TRBJ2-1, with D hard to call. Germline CDR1 is ENHRY and CDR2 is SYGVKD. The CDR3 covers 14 residues. The V and J ends lost 10 bases and 0 bases respectively, with 13 bases between them. The CDR3 is CATLLESSYNEQFF. The CDR3 coding sequence is TGTGCCACCCTTCTAGAGAGCTCCTACAATGAGCAGTTCTTC.

This clone was seen repeatedly, ten times or more. The chain has TRBV4-3 and TRBJ1-2, with D hard to call. The CDR3 consists of 15 residues. The germline V and J ends were trimmed by 0 bases and 2 bases, with 10 bases remaining between them. The germline V gene encodes CDR1 LGHNA and CDR2 YSLEER. DNA for the CDR3: TGCGCCAGCAGCCAAGAACACGGAGAAAACTATGGCTACACCTTC. Protein sequence: CASSQEHGENYGYTF.

The table lists this clone with a few counts. This chain joins TRBV21-1 and TRBJ2-7; the table's TRBD2 call for D was not verified on the DNA. TRBV21-1 is an annotated pseudogene. There are 11 residues in the CDR3. CDR3 coding DNA: TGTGCCAGCACCCGGGATCACGAGCAGTACGTC. Translation gives CASTRDHEQYV.

The chain couples TRBV12-5 to TRBJ2-4; no clear D gene. This CDR3 region has 11 residues. The germline V gene has CDR1 LGHNT and CDR2 FRNRAP. Trimming removed 6 bases at V and 9 bases at J, with 9 bases between. CDR3 protein: CASGVNSIQYF. CDR3 sequence (DNA): TGTGCTAGTGGCGTAAATAGCATTCAGTACTTC.

The chain employs TRBV6-5 and TRBJ1-3; the D gene is possibly TRBD1 (6 bases). The V gene lost 6 bases and the J gene lost 1 base, with 13 bases spanning the gap. CDR1 and CDR2 (germline): MNHEY, SVGAGI. The CDR3 length is 15 residues. The CDR3 DNA is TGTGCCAGCAGCCCTGGGGGGGCGTCTGGAAACACCATATATTTT. It translates to CASSPGGASGNTIYF.

This clone has at least ten counts. V gene TRBV25-1 combines with J gene TRBJ2-5; the match to TRBD1 covers 9 bases. The CDR3 spans 15 residues. Germline CDR1 reads MGHDK; CDR2 reads SYGVNS. The V and J ends lost 4 bases and 5 bases, in that order; junction bases with no gene match: 8. The CDR3 DNA sequence: TGTGCCAGCAGTGCCTCACAGGGGGCTGGGGAGACCCAGTACTTC. Translation gives CASSASQGAGETQYF.

The CDR3 sequence: CASSLAGLARAYEQYF. CDR3 coding DNA: TGTGCCAGCAGCTTAGCTGGGTTGGCCAGGGCTTACGAGCAGTACTTC. V gene TRBV7-6 combines with J gene TRBJ2-7; tentative D call: TRBD1 (5 bases). V lost 0 bases to trimming and J lost 4 bases, with 16 bases between them. This CDR3 region has 16 residues. CDR1 SGHVS and CDR2 FNYEAQ come from the germline V gene. The full variable domain, rest sourced from reference TRBV7-6 and TRBJ2-7, is GAGVSQSPRYKVTKRGQDVALRCDPISGHVSLYWYRQALGQGPEFLTYFNYEAQQDKSGLPNDRFSAERPEGSISTLTIQRTEQRDSAMYRCASSLAGLARAYEQYFGPGTRLTVT.

The CDR3 nucleotides read TGTGCCAGCAGCTTAGATAATAGGGGTTCCCACACCGGGGAGCTGTTTTTT. This encodes CASSLDNRGSHTGELFF. The rearrangement joins TRBV11-2 to TRBJ2-2; a weak D match, TRBD1 (5 bases). The germline CDR1 and CDR2 sequences are SGHAT and FQNNGV. The CDR3 runs to 17 residues. V was clipped by 0 bases and J by 3 bases, with 14 bases between them.

The gene calls are TRBV29-1 and TRBJ1-5, with D possibly TRBD1 on 5 matching bases. Germline values: CDR1 SQVTM, CDR2 ANQGSEA. The CDR3 runs 14 residues. Trimming left V 4 bases short and J 7 bases short, with 17 bases between. The CDR3 nucleotides read TGCAGCGTTGCCCAGGGTGTAGGATTCCAGCCCCAGCATTTT. This sequence encodes CSVAQGVGFQPQHF.

This clone turned up a few times. The V gene is TRBV25-1, the J gene TRBJ1-1, with D maybe TRBD1 (5 bases). Deletions cut 2 bases from V and 5 bases from J, with 9 bases between. CDR3 length: 13 amino acids. Per the germline V gene, CDR1 is MGHDK and CDR2 is SYGVNS. For the CDR3, the DNA is TGTGCCAGCAGTGAAGTTAGGGGTACTGAAGCTTTCTTT. Protein sequence: CASSEVRGTEAFF.

This clone was found many times. The rearrangement links TRBV10-3 to TRBJ1-2; 7 bases are shared with TRBD1. This CDR3 is 16 amino acids long. V lost 10 bases, J lost 4 bases, and 18 bases stayed unmatched. Germline loops: CDR1 ENHRY, CDR2 SYGVKD. The CDR3 here is CASGASRTGSGYGYTF. For the CDR3, the DNA is TGTGCCAGTGGAGCCTCACGGACAGGCTCCGGCTATGGCTACACCTTC.

A note on this clone: This likely reflects a read error, since a far larger clone is one base away. At the DNA level, this CDR3 is encoded by other sequences in the same sample as well. The chain links TRBV27 to TRBJ1-5, with D unclear. Germline CDR1 MNHEY, CDR2 SMNVEV (reference sequence). The CDR3 is 11 residues long. This chain's CDR3 is CASSSNQPQHF. Written as DNA, the CDR3 is TGCGCCAGCAGTTCCAATCAGCCCCAGCATTTT.

V and J are TRBV7-2 and TRBJ2-5, with D perhaps TRBD1 (6 bases). The CDR3 length is 14 residues. In germline, CDR1 is SGHTA, CDR2 FQGNSA. Trimming left V 7 bases short and J 7 bases short, with 19 bases between. CDR3 nucleotides: TGTGCCAGCAACCCCAGGGGAAAAGGGGGGACCCAGTACTTC. Protein: CASNPRGKGGTQYF.

This chain uses TRBV19 with TRBJ1-1, with 8 bases identical to TRBD1. Germline V gene sequence: CDR1 LNHDA, CDR2 SQIVND (reference sequence). The CDR3 contains 15 residues. Germline trimming cut 8 bases from V and 5 bases from J; bases unmatched to any gene: 13. As DNA, the CDR3 is TGTGCCAGTGATCGGACAGGGAGAATGTCTACTGAAGCTTTCTTT. It encodes CASDRTGRMSTEAFF.

Only a few counts were recorded for this clone. Other DNA sequences in the same sample also yield this CDR3. The V call is TRBV20-1, the J call TRBJ1-2, with unresolved D. V was clipped by 2 bases and J by 5 bases, with 6 bases between them. CDR1 DFQATT and CDR2 SNEGSKA come from the germline V gene (reference sequence). The CDR3 runs to 11 residues. In DNA form, the CDR3 reads TGCAGTGCTAGATTCGGGTATGGCTACACCTTC. This codes for CSARFGYGYTF.

As for this clone: Other nucleotide sequences in the sample specify the same CDR3. This chain links TRBV19 with TRBJ2-3, with unresolved D. This CDR3 has 13 amino acids. Trimming took 6 bases from V and 5 from J, leaving 12 bases between them. From germline, CDR1 is LNHDA and CDR2 SQIVND (reference sequence). The CDR3 sequence: CASSPRGEDTQYF. The CDR3 DNA is TGTGCCAGTAGCCCCCGTGGCGAAGATACGCAGTATTTT.

There are many counts of this clone. V usage is TRBV10-3 and J usage is TRBJ2-7; D remains ambiguous. CDR3 length: 11 residues. Per germline, CDR1 ENHRY and CDR2 SYGVKD. The V end was cut by 10 bases, the J end by 2 bases, with 9 bases between. Here the CDR3 reads CATTQTYEQYF. The CDR3, as DNA: TGTGCCACCACTCAGACCTACGAGCAGTACTTC.

This clone was picked up a small number of times. An end of the junction differs from the germline gene, which may be a read error. The rearrangement links TRBV7-8 to TRBJ2-1; 7 positions match TRBD2. This CDR3 contains 15 residues. Germline V lookup: CDR1 SGHVS, CDR2 FQNEAQ. CDR3 residues: CASNLGGGQYNEQFF. CDR3 DNA: TGTGCCAGCAACTTAGGCGGGGGTCAGTACAATGAGCAGTTCTTC.

The rearrangement links TRBV6-4 to TRBJ2-7, with D possibly being TRBD1 or TRBD2 (5 bases each). Germline V gene data show CDR1 as MRHNA and CDR2 as SNTAGT. The CDR3 has 11 amino acids. Between the trimmed V and J ends, which lost 11 bases and 6 bases, there was a span of 14 bases. The CDR3 nucleotides are TGTGCCCTCCGGGACGTCCGCGAGCAGTACGTC. Its protein product is CALRDVREQYV.

There are many counts of this clone. The chain links TRBV7-2 to TRBJ2-7; D assignment may be TRBD1 or TRBD2 (5 bases each). This CDR3 contains 11 residues. The germline V and J ends were trimmed by 4 bases and 4 bases, with 5 bases remaining between them. From germline, CDR1 is SGHTA and CDR2 FQGNSA. CDR3 protein: CASSWGYEQYF. CDR3 nucleotides: TGTGCCAGCAGCTGGGGGTACGAGCAGTACTTC.

This clone was counted only a few times. The chain links TRBV7-9 to TRBJ1-1; D is ambiguous. Germline V lookup: CDR1 SEHNR, CDR2 FQNEAQ (reference sequence). The CDR3 extends over 11 amino acids. Deletions cut 2 bases from V and 5 bases from J, with 3 bases between. The CDR3 DNA sequence: TGTGCCAGCAGCTTATCAACTGAAGCTTTCTTT. It yields the protein CASSLSTEAFF.

This chain connects TRBV12-2 to TRBJ2-7; TRBD2 is the table's D call, not checked against the DNA. TRBV12-2 counts as a pseudogene. The CDR3 consists of 15 residues. Here the CDR3 DNA reads TGTGCAAGTCGCTTGGGTGCGGGAGAGTCCTACGAGCAGTACGTC. Amino acid sequence: CASRLGAGESYEQYV.

The chain joins TRBV9 to TRBJ2-2, with 7 bases lining up with TRBD1. CDR3 size: 15 residues. Germline CDR1 SGDLS, CDR2 YYNGEE. Germline trimming cut 3 bases from V and 4 bases from J; bases unmatched to any gene: 6. CDR3 DNA: TGTGCCAGCAGCGCCCAGGGGGTGGTCACCGGGGAGCTGTTTTTT. Protein sequence: CASSAQGVVTGELFF.

This clone was counted a few times. CDR3 protein: CASSTRRGNEKLFF. For the CDR3, the DNA is TGTGCCAGCAGCACACGCCGGGGTAATGAAAAACTGTTTTTT. The V gene is TRBV11-2, the J gene TRBJ1-4, with D unresolved. CDR1 and CDR2 from the germline V gene are SGHAT and FQNNGV. V lost 5 bases, J lost 4 bases, and 11 bases lay in between. There are 14 residues in the CDR3.

This clone has only a few counts. V is TRBV2 and J is TRBJ2-2; D unclear. The CDR3 is made up of 13 amino acids. Germline V CDR1 and CDR2: SNHLY, FYNNEI. V lost 7 bases to trimming and J lost 4 bases, with 10 bases between them. CDR3 amino acids: CASTPVPTGELFF. The CDR3 DNA follows: TGTGCCAGCACCCCGGTGCCCACCGGGGAGCTGTTTTTT.

In this sample, this clone turned up a few times. The J gene is TRBJ2-2, the V gene TRBV4-2, with 9 positions matching TRBD2. Losses at the gene ends were 0 bases for V and 6 bases for J; bases not matched to a gene: 8. Per the germline V gene, CDR1 is LGHNA and CDR2 is YNFKEQ. The CDR3 length is 17 residues. The CDR3 sequence is CASSQDTAGGRPGELFF. As DNA, the CDR3 is TGTGCCAGCAGCCAAGATACCGCGGGAGGGCGCCCCGGGGAGCTGTTTTTT.

This clone has just a few counts. J is TRBJ1-1 and V is TRBV6-6; 9 positions agree with TRBD1. Germline V gene data show CDR1 as MNHNY and CDR2 as SVGAGI (reference sequence). This CDR3 spans 13 amino acids. V lost 5 bases to trimming and J lost 12 bases; unmatched junction nucleotides: 10. CDR3 in amino acids: CASSLAGTGLTFF. CDR3 bases: TGTGCCAGCAGTCTCGCAGGGACAGGGTTAACTTTCTTT.

This clone was counted only a few times. This chain joins TRBV4-2 and TRBJ2-5; 7 bases map to TRBD1. The CDR3 is 13 residues long. Germline V gives CDR1 LGHNA, CDR2 YNFKEQ. Germline trimming cut 5 bases from V and 4 bases from J; bases unmatched to any gene: 4. Here the CDR3 DNA reads TGTGCCAGCAGCTCGACAGGGTCAGAGACCCAGTACTTC. It specifies CASSSTGSETQYF.

This clone was detected a few times. The genes are TRBV6-5 and TRBJ1-2, with no clear D. CDR1 and CDR2 (germline): MNHEY, SVGAGI. Trimming pared 0 bases from V and 4 bases from J, leaving 9 bases between. This CDR3 spans 14 amino acids. CDR3 DNA: TGTGCCAGCAGTTACTCGGCCGGACTCTATGGCTACACCTTC. Protein sequence: CASSYSAGLYGYTF.

This clone appeared a few times. The chain carries TRBV7-2 and TRBJ2-1, with D possibly being TRBD2 (6 bases). This CDR3 is built from 15 residues. CDR1 is SGHTA, CDR2 FQGNSA, per germline. Trimming shortened V by 5 bases and J by 0 bases, and 11 bases separated the two germline ends. CDR3 loop: CASSPRRDSYNEQFF. In DNA form, the CDR3 reads TGTGCCAGCAGCCCTCGGAGGGACTCCTACAATGAGCAGTTCTTC.